Here is one T cell receptor beta chain with its context. Its antigen remains unknown. CDR3 length equals 16 residues. Germline loops: CDR1 SGHKS, CDR2 YYEKEE (reference sequence). Trimming shortened V by 3 bases and J by 0 bases, and 14 bases separated the two germline ends. If patients had other autoimmune diseases, uncontrolled infections, pregnancy or lactation, they were excluded. As diagnostic evidence, clinical symptoms, serum thyroxine, TRAb, thyroid ultrasound and orbital computed tomography were relied upon. The entry originates in a study of Graves' ophthalmopathy and Graves' hyperthyroidism. Overall study findings and caveats: Ophthalmopathy progression cases were predicted by the model with roughly 68% sensitivity and about 72% specificity. Ophthalmopathy was separated from stable hyperthyroidism by a 13-signature model with approximately 91% sensitivity and roughly 84% specificity.

Amplification targeted the TCR beta CDR3 regions, with RNA transcripts as the source material. First-round RT-PCR with HTBI primers preceded a second-round multiplex PCR. TCRdb fed the multiplex PCR reads into MiXCR, producing one record per CDR3 protein. The data contain about 550,000 distinct CDR3 sequences, about 40% of them seen just once; the ten biggest clones take up 4% to 5%. This chain joins TRBV5-5 and TRBJ2-3; tentative D call: TRBD1 (5 bases). This TCR came from an adult man with Graves' hyperthyroidism. Sequenced input: peripheral blood or thyroid tissue (not recorded which). The CDR3 DNA reads TGTGCCAGCAGCTATGCGACAGACCCTAGCACAGATACGCAGTATTTT. It translates to CASSYATDPSTDTQYF.